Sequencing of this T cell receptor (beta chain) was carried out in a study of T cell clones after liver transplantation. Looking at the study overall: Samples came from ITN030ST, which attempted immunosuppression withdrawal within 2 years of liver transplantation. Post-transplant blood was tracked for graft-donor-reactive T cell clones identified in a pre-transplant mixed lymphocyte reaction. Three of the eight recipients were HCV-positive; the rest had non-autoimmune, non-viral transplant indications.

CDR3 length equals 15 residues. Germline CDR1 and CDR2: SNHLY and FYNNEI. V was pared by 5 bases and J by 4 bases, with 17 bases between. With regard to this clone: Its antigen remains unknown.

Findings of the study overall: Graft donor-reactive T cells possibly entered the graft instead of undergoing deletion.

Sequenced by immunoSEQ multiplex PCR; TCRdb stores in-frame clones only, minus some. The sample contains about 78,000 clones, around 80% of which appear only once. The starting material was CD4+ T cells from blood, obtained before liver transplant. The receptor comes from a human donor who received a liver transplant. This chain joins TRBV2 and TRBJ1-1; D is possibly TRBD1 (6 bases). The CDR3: CASSPEGVGGTEAFF. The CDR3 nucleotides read TGTGCCAGCAGTCCCGAGGGGGTTGGGGGCACTGAAGCTTTCTTT. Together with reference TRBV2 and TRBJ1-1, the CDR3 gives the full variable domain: EPEVTQTPSHQVTQMGQEVILRCVPISNHLYFYWYRQILGQKVEFLVSFYNNEISEKSEIFDDQFSVERPDGSNFTLKIRSTKLEDSAMYFCASSPEGVGGTEAFFGQGTRLTVV.